This T cell receptor (beta chain) was identified in a study of graft-versus-host responses after intestinal transplantation. Study at large: Anti-thymocyte globulin induction, then tacrolimus and steroids for approximately 3 years, went to all recipients.

TCRdb's copy holds only in-frame clones and misses some; the assay was immunoSEQ multiplex PCR. Among just over 20,000 clones listed, roughly 89% were seen once. V was clipped by 7 bases and J by 3 bases, with 28 bases between them. The length of the CDR3 is 18 residues. CDR1 is SGHTS, CDR2 YDEGEE, per germline. Points from the study as a whole: Detection of GvH clones occurred in recipient marrow, and some had their first appearance in ileum or blood. Early post-transplant HvG declines tracked with peak circulating GvH clone levels.

Remarks on this clone: Its target is unknown.

The TCR comes from a human patient who received an intestinal transplant, so some T cells may come from the graft donor. The sample here was PBMCs, taken roughly 64 days after intestinal transplantation. The chain is built from TRBV5-8 and TRBJ1-2; D is perhaps TRBD1 (6 bases). The CDR3 is CASDNWPGAGLFYYGYTF. In DNA, the CDR3 is TGTGCCAGCGACAATTGGCCGGGGGCAGGCCTTTTTTACTATGGCTACACCTTC.